This T cell receptor (beta chain) appears in the sequencing data of a study of regulatory T cells in long-lasting Graves disease. Study in general: Graves' disease counted as persistent after over 5 years of antithyroid drugs with positive TSH receptor antibodies.

Time point: persistent/refractory GD, antithyroid drugs over 5 years with positive TRAb. RNA extracted from PBMCs served as the sequencing template. Graves' disease diagnosis relied on American Thyroid Association guidelines. Each patient gave approximately 10 milliliters of EDTA-anticoagulated peripheral blood. Construction of TCR beta libraries relied on iRepertoire HTBI primers and on Arm-PCR targeting CDR3 regions. MiXCR, applied by TCRdb to the multiplex PCR reads, yields one record per CDR3 protein. The data show around 340,000 distinct CDR3 sequences, roughly a fifth seen once. This clonotype has ten or more counts. The CDR3 has 11 residues. The V end was cut by 4 bases, the J end by 5 bases, with 5 bases between. Germline V gives CDR1 MDHEN, CDR2 SYDVKM.

This TCR derives from a female donor with Graves disease. The J gene is TRBJ2-5, the V gene TRBV28; D not certain. Sample: peripheral blood mononuclear cells (PBMCs), taken when the disease was refractory, from a patient treated with antithyroid drugs. CDR3 region: CASSWMETQYF. The CDR3 bases are TGTGCCAGCAGTTGGATGGAGACCCAGTACTTC.